The 12 T cell receptor beta chains listed next were all sequenced from one sample in a study of T cells after yellow fever vaccination. Via MiXCR, TCRdb re-called the 5' RACE reads, giving one row per CDR3 protein. This sample has more than 450,000 distinct CDR3 sequences, with 21% found just once. The sample in question was PBMCs, obtained roughly 20 days after the first yellow fever vaccination. Receptors originate from a man in his late teens or twenties who received the YFV17D yellow fever vaccine.

The genes are TRBV3-1 and TRBJ2-6, with D uncertain. The CDR3 runs 15 residues. Between the trimmed V and J ends, which lost 3 bases and 0 bases, there was a span of 6 bases. Per the germline V gene, CDR1 is LGHDT and CDR2 is YNNKEL (reference sequence). CDR3 coding DNA: TGTGCCAGCAGCCACATTCCCTCTGGGGCCAACGTCCTGACTTTC. It specifies CASSHIPSGANVLTF.

This clonotype was seen a handful of times. This sequence joins TRBV29-1 and TRBJ2-3; D ambiguous. This CDR3 comprises 12 residues. Germline lookup yields CDR1 SQVTM and CDR2 ANQGSEA. V was cut by 7 bases and J by 9 bases, with 17 bases left in between. The CDR3 spells CSDIQTHPTQYF. The CDR3 region has the DNA TGCAGCGATATTCAGACCCATCCCACGCAGTATTTT.

The chain couples TRBV7-3 to TRBJ2-3; tentative D call: TRBD2 (6 bases). Germline V gene sequence: CDR1 SGHTA, CDR2 FQGTGA. V lost 2 bases and J 1 base, leaving 13 bases between the germline ends. There are 16 residues in the CDR3. DNA for the CDR3: TGTGCCAGCAGCTTATCGGCTAGCGCGGGCACAGATACGCAGTATTTT. It encodes CASSLSASAGTDTQYF.

The chain has TRBV5-4 and TRBJ2-5; 9 bases agree with TRBD1. From germline, CDR1 is SGHNT and CDR2 YYREEE (reference sequence). V shed 5 bases and J 5 bases; nucleotides not matched to a gene: 4. CDR3 length: 13 residues. CDR3 residues: CASSWDRAETQYF. DNA for the CDR3: TGTGCCAGCAGTTGGGACAGGGCGGAGACCCAGTACTTC.

The chain recombines TRBV3-1 with TRBJ1-5; D unresolved. The CDR3 contains 12 residues. Trimming removed 3 bases from V and 9 bases from J, with 9 bases in between. In germline, CDR1 is LGHDT, CDR2 YNNKEL (reference sequence). DNA of the CDR3: TGTGCCAGCAGCCACGGGTATACGCCCCAGCATTTT. It codes for CASSHGYTPQHF. The full variable domain, with the rest looked up from reference TRBV3-1 and TRBJ1-5, is DTAVSQTPKYLVTQMGNDKSIKCEQNLGHDTMYWYKQDSKKFLKIMFSYNNKELIINETVPNRFSPKSPDKAHLNLHINSLELGDSAVYFCASSHGYTPQHFGDGTRLSIL.

The chain has TRBV10-3 and TRBJ2-2; D might be TRBD1 (5 bases). Trimming removed 0 bases from V and 6 bases from J, with 20 bases in between. Germline CDR1 ENHRY, CDR2 SYGVKD. CDR3 length: 18 amino acids. The CDR3, as DNA: TGTGCCATCAGTGAGTCAAGCGTAGGAACAGGATCTCCCGGGGAGCTGTTTTTT. Its protein is CAISESSVGTGSPGELFF.

This clonotype was counted between two and nine times. The chain recombines TRBV28 with TRBJ2-5; no clear D. Trimming took 3 bases from V and 5 from J, leaving 16 bases between them. The CDR3 contains 15 residues. From germline, CDR1 is MDHEN and CDR2 SYDVKM. DNA of the CDR3: TGTGCCAGCAGTTTTTTGACGGCGCATGGGGAGACCCAGTACTTC. This sequence encodes CASSFLTAHGETQYF.

This clonotype has just a few counts. This chain uses TRBV24-1 with TRBJ1-6; no clear D. V was cut by 3 bases and J by 9 bases, with 11 bases left in between. This CDR3 is built from 14 residues. Germline V gene data show CDR1 as KGHDR and CDR2 as SFDVKD. The CDR3 DNA is TGTGCCACCAGTGATGGACCGGCGGGTTCACCCCTCCACTTT. The encoded protein is CATSDGPAGSPLHF.

This rearrangement joins TRBV29-1 to TRBJ1-2; 7 nucleotides agree with TRBD1. The J segment lost 3 bases and the V segment lost 6 bases, leaving 13 bases of the junction unmatched. The CDR3 contains 15 residues. Germline values: CDR1 SQVTM, CDR2 ANQGSEA. In DNA form, the CDR3 reads TGCAGCGTCACTGACAGGGATCTGGGCTACTATGGCTACACCTTC. Protein: CSVTDRDLGYYGYTF.

This chain connects TRBV20-1 to TRBJ2-3; D may match TRBD1 or TRBD2 (5 bases each). Germline CDR1 and CDR2: DFQATT and SNEGSKA (reference sequence). The CDR3 contains 14 residues. V was pared by 3 bases and J by 1 base, with 11 bases between. DNA for the CDR3: TGCAGTGCTAGTCGGGACGACGGCACAGATACGCAGTATTTT. Translated: CSASRDDGTDTQYF.

This clonotype appeared a few times. The J gene is TRBJ2-1, the V gene TRBV4-1; D perhaps matches TRBD1 (6 bases). Between the trimmed V and J ends, which lost 5 bases and 4 bases, there was a span of 15 bases. This CDR3 region has 15 residues. Looked up from germline, CDR1 is MGHRA and CDR2 is YSYEKL. DNA for the CDR3: TGCGCCAGCAGCAAACTCGGGACAACATACAATGAGCAGTTCTTC. It yields the protein CASSKLGTTYNEQFF.

The V call is TRBV30, the J call TRBJ1-4; D is unclear. CDR1 is GTSNPN and CDR2 is SVGIG in the germline V gene (reference sequence). This CDR3 comprises 11 residues. V was shortened by 1 base and J by 5 bases, with 2 bases between the two germline ends. The CDR3 coding sequence is TGTGCCTGGAGTGGGAATGAAAAACTGTTTTTT. It yields the protein CAWSGNEKLFF.